This T cell receptor beta chain is drawn from a study of blood T cell repertoires in COVID-19. This CDR3 has 16 residues. Trimming at V came to 5 bases and at J to 4 bases, leaving 13 bases not matched to a gene. Germline CDR1 reads SGHTA; CDR2 reads FQGTGA. In the authors' methods: Amplification of reference gene primers was used by the study to estimate nucleated cell counts. The repertoire was sequenced with immunoSEQ multiplex PCR; TCRdb's copy has only in-frame clones and lacks some. V, J and clone size are taken as reported in that table, and D and trimming were inferred from the DNA itself. The data hold over 100,000 clones, with around 89% observed a single time. Patients from Seattle were sampled longitudinally, starting during active infection.

The sample taken for sequencing was peripheral blood. The chain links TRBV7-3 to TRBJ1-2, with 7 bases fitting TRBD1. This clonotype was sampled from a man aged 55 to 69 with COVID-19, enrolled during active disease. As DNA, the CDR3 is TGTGCCAGCAGCCGGGACAGTCAAGAGGATGGCTATGGCTACACCTTC. Its translation: CASSRDSQEDGYGYTF. Looking up the rest from reference TRBV7-3 and TRBJ1-2 gives the full variable domain: GAGVSQTPSNKVTEKGKYVELRCDPISGHTALYWYRQSLGQGPEFLIYFQGTGAADDSGLPNDRFFAVRPEGSVSTLKIQRTERGDSAVYLCASSRDSQEDGYGYTFGSGTRLTVV.